This TCR beta chain emerged from a study of cytomegalovirus exposure and HLA in healthy donors. Researchers ran the PCR with 60 Vbeta and 13 Jbeta primers. Assay used: immunoSEQ multiplex PCR; TCRdb lists only in-frame clones, some missing. The sample holds about 160,000 clones, more than 65% seen once. Germline lookup yields CDR1 SGHAT and CDR2 FQNNGV. J lost 8 bases, V lost 8 bases, and 21 bases had no gene match. This CDR3 comprises 17 residues. The clonotype originates from a woman aged 45-65 years in good health and CMV-seronegative. The chain joins TRBV11-2 to TRBJ1-2; 9 nucleotides line up with TRBD1. Specimen: PBMCs. The CDR3 spells CASPLGGTGSRISGYTF. The CDR3 region has the DNA TGTGCCAGCCCCCTTGGGGGGACAGGGTCAAGGATTTCGGGCTACACCTTC.